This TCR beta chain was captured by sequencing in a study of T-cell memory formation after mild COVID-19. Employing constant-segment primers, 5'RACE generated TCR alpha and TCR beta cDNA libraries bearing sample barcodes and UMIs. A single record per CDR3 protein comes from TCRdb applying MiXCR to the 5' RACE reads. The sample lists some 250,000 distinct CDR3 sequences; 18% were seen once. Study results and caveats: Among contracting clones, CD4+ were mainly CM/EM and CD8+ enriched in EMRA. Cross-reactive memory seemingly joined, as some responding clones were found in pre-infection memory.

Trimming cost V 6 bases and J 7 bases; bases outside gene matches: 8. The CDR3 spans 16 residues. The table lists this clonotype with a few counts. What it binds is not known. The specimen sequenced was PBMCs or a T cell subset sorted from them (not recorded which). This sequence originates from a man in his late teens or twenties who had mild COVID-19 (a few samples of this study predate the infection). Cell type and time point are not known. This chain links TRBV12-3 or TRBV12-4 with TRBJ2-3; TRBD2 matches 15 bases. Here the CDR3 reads CASSPGLAGGPNTQYF. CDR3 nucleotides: TGTGCCAGCAGCCCCGGACTAGCGGGGGGGCCGAATACGCAGTATTTT.